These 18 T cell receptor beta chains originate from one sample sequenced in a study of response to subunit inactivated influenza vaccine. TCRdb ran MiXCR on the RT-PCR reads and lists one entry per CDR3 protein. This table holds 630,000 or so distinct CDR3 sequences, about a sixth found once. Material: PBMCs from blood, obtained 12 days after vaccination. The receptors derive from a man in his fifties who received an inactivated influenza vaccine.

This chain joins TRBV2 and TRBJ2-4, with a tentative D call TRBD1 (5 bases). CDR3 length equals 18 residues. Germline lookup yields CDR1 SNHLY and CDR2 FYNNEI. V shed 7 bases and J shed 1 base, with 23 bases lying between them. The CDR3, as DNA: TGTGCCAGCACCGAACGAGTCCAGGGCCCTTTGGCCAAAAACATTCAGTACTTC. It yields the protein CASTERVQGPLAKNIQYF. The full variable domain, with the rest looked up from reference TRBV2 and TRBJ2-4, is EPEVTQTPSHQVTQMGQEVILRCVPISNHLYFYWYRQILGQKVEFLVSFYNNEISEKSEIFDDQFSVERPDGSNFTLKIRSTKLEDSAMYFCASTERVQGPLAKNIQYFGAGTRLSVL.

In DNA, the CDR3 is TGTGCCAGCAGCTTATGGGGGGGATTCACCGGGGAGCTGTTTTTT. Its protein product is CASSLWGGFTGELFF. The chain recombines TRBV7-2 with TRBJ2-2; 7 nucleotides line up with TRBD2. The CDR3 contains 15 residues. In germline, CDR1 is SGHTA, CDR2 FQGNSA. With V trimmed by 2 bases and J by 4 bases, 4 bases remained unmatched.

CDR3 nucleotides: TGTGCCAGCAGCCTCTTTGACCCGGGACTAGCGGAGCAGTTCTTC. Its translation: CASSLFDPGLAEQFF. V gene TRBV27 combines with J gene TRBJ2-1; TRBD2 aligns across 10 bases. The V and J ends lost 6 bases and 10 bases, in that order; junction bases with no gene match: 12. Germline V gene lookup returns CDR1 MNHEY and CDR2 SMNVEV (reference sequence). This CDR3 has 15 amino acids.

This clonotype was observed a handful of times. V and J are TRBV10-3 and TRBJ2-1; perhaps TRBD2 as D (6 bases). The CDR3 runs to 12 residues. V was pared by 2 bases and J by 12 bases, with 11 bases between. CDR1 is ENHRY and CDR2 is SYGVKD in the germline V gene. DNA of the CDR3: TGTGCCATCAGTGAGCCGGGAGCCTGGCAGTTCTTC. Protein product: CAISEPGAWQFF.

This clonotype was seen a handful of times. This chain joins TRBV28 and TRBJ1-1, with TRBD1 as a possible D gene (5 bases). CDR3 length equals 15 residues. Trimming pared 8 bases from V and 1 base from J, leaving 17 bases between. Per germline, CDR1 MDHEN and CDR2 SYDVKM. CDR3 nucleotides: TGTGCCAGCTTAGGGGCGGATCGGTGGAACACTGAAGCTTTCTTT. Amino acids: CASLGADRWNTEAFF.

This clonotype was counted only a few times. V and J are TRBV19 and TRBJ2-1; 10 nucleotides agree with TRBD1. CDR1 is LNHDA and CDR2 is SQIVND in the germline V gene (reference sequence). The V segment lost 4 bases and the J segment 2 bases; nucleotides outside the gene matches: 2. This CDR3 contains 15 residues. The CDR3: CASSRDRGPYNEQFF. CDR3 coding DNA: TGTGCCAGTAGTAGAGACAGGGGGCCCTACAATGAGCAGTTCTTC. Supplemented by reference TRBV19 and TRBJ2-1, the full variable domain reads DGGITQSPKYLFRKEGQNVTLSCEQNLNHDAMYWYRQDPGQGLRLIYYSQIVNDFQKGDIAEGYSVSREKKESFPLTVTSAQKNPTAFYLCASSRDRGPYNEQFFGPGTRLTVL.

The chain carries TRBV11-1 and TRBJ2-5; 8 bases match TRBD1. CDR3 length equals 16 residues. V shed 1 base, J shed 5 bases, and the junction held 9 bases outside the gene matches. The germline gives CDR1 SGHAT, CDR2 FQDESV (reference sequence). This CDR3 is CASSLGVVRGLETQYF. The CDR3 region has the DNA TGTGCCAGCAGCTTAGGAGTAGTCAGGGGGCTGGAGACCCAGTACTTC.

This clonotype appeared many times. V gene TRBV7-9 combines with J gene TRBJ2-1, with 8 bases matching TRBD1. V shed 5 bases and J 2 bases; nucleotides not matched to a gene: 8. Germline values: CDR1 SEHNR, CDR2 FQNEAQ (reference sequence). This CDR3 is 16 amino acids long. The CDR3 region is CASSPIGTGAYNEQFF. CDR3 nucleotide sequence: TGTGCCAGCAGCCCTATCGGGACAGGCGCCTACAATGAGCAGTTCTTC.

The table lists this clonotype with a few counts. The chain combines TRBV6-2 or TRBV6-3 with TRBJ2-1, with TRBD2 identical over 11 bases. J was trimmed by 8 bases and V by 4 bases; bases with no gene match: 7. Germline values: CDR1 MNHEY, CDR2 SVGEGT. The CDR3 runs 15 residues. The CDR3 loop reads CASSWLAGGLDEQFF. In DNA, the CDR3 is TGTGCCAGCAGTTGGTTAGCGGGAGGGTTGGATGAGCAGTTCTTC.

DNA for the CDR3: TGTGCCAGCAGCCGGACTAGCGGGATGAGCTCCTACGAGCAGTACTTC. Its translation: CASSRTSGMSSYEQYF. The V and J genes are TRBV14 and TRBJ2-7, with 12 positions matching TRBD2. Trimming took 4 bases from V and 0 from J; bases not matched to a gene: 4. The germline V gene has CDR1 SGHDN and CDR2 FVKESK. The CDR3 loop spans 16 amino acids.

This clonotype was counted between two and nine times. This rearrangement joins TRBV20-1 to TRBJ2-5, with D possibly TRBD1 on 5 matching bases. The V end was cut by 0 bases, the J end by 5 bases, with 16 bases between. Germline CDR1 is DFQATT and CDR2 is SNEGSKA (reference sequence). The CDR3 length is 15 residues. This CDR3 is CSARDGRVDWETQYF. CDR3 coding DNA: TGCAGTGCTAGAGATGGCAGGGTGGATTGGGAGACCCAGTACTTC.

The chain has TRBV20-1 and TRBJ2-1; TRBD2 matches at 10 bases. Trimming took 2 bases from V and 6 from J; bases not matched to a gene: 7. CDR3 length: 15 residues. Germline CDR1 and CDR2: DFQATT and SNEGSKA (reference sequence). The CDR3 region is CSARSWTSGLNEQFF. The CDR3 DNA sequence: TGCAGTGCTAGATCCTGGACTAGCGGCCTCAATGAGCAGTTCTTC.

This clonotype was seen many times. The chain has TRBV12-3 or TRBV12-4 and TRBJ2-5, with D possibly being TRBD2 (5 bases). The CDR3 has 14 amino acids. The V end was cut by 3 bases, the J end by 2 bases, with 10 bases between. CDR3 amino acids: CASSFGVAQETQYF. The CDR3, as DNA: TGTGCCAGCAGTTTTGGGGTAGCGCAAGAGACCCAGTACTTC.

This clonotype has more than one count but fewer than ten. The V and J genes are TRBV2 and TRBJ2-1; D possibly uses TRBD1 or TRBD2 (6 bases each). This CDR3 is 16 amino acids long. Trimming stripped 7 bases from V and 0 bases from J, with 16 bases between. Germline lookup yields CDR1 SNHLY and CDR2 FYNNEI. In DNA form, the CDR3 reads TGTGCCAGCATCGATCCGGGGGCCAGCTCCTACAATGAGCAGTTCTTC. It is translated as CASIDPGASSYNEQFF.

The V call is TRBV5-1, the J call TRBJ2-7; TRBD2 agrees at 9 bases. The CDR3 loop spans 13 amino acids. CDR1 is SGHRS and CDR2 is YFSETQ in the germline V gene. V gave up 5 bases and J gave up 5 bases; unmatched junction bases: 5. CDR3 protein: CASRRIAGDEQYF. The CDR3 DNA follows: TGCGCCAGCAGACGTATAGCGGGAGACGAGCAGTACTTC.

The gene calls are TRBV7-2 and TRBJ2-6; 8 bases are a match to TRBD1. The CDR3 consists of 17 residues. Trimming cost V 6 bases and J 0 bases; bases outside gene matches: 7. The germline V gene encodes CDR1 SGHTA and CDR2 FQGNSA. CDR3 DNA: TGTGCCAGCAGTCGACAGGGGCTCAGCTCTGGGGCCAACGTCCTGACTTTC. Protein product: CASSRQGLSSGANVLTF.

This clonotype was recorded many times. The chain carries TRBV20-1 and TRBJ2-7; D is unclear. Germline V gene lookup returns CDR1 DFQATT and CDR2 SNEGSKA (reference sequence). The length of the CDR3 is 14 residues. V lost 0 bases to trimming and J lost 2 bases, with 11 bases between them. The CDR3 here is CSARDDHAAYEQYF. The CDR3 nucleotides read TGCAGTGCTAGAGATGACCACGCCGCCTACGAGCAGTACTTC.

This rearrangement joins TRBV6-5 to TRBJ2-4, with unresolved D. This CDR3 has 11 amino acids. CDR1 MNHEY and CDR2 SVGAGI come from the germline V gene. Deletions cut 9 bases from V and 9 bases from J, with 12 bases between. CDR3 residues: CARQNLPIQYF. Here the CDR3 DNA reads TGTGCCAGGCAAAACCTGCCCATTCAGTACTTC.